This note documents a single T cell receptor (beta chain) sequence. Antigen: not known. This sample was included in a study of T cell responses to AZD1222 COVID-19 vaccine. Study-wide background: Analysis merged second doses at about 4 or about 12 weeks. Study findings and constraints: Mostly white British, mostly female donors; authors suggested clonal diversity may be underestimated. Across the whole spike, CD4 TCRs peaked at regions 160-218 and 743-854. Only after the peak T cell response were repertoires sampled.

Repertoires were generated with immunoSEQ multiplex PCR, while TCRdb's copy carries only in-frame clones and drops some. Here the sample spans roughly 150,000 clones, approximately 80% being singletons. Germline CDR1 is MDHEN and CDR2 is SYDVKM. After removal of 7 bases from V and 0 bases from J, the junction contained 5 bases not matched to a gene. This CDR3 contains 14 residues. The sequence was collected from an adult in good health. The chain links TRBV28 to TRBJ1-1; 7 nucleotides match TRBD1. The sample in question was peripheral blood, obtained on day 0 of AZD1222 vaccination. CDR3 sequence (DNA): TGTGCCAGCAATCTGGGACAGCTGAACACTGAAGCTTTCTTT. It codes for CASNLGQLNTEAFF. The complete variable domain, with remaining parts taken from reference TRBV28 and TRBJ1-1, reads DVKVTQSSRYLVKRTGEKVFLECVQDMDHENMFWYRQDPGLGLRLIYFSYDVKMKEKGDIPEGYSVSREKKERFSLILESASTNQTSMYLCASNLGQLNTEAFFGQGTRLTVV.